These 32 T cell receptor beta chains came from one sample sequenced in a study of T-cell memory formation after mild COVID-19. TCRdb analysed the 5' RACE reads with MiXCR anew, one entry per CDR3 protein. The sample shows roughly 62,000 distinct CDR3 sequences, 9.3% of them seen only once. Sequenced sample: PBMCs or a T cell subset sorted from them (not recorded which). The receptors come from a man between 18 and 35 years old who had mild COVID-19 (a few samples of this study predate the infection). Cell type and time point are not known.

This clonotype was recorded a few times. The V and J genes are TRBV4-1 and TRBJ1-4, with a possible D match to TRBD1 (5 bases). This CDR3 contains 13 residues. Germline CDR1 MGHRA, CDR2 YSYEKL. V dropped 1 base and J dropped 8 bases, with 8 bases sitting between them. The CDR3 DNA follows: TGCGCCAGCAGCCAAGTGGCAGGGGAAAAACTGTTTTTT. Translating it yields CASSQVAGEKLFF.

The chain couples TRBV10-1 to TRBJ2-5; 9 nucleotides align to TRBD1. Germline V gene sequence: CDR1 WNHNN, CDR2 SYGVQD (reference sequence). The CDR3 sequence is 13 residues long. Trimming removed 3 bases from V and 7 bases from J; junction bases left unmatched: 3. The CDR3 DNA follows: TGCGCCAGCAGTGACGGGACAGGGATGACCCAGTACTTC. It specifies CASSDGTGMTQYF.

This clonotype was seen only a few times. This rearrangement joins TRBV5-1 to TRBJ1-6; 8 bases are shared with TRBD1. Germline V gene sequence: CDR1 SGHRS, CDR2 YFSETQ. Unmatched junction bases numbered 6, after V lost 5 bases and J lost 8 bases. The CDR3 covers 14 residues. The CDR3 DNA sequence: TGCGCCAGCAGATCGGACAGGGAATATTCACCCCTCCACTTT. Translated, it gives CASRSDREYSPLHF.

This clonotype was counted between two and nine times. The chain joins TRBV7-3 to TRBJ2-3; D may match TRBD1 or TRBD2 (5 bases each). The CDR3 has 14 residues. V lost 4 bases and J 4 bases, leaving 12 bases between the germline ends. Germline V lookup: CDR1 SGHTA, CDR2 FQGTGA. This CDR3 reads CASSSGTAPDTQYF. The DNA of the CDR3 is TGTGCCAGCAGCTCAGGGACCGCCCCAGATACGCAGTATTTT.

This clonotype was counted only a few times. The gene calls are TRBV18 and TRBJ2-1; D is perhaps TRBD1 or TRBD2 (5 bases each). V gave up 0 bases and J gave up 5 bases, with 14 bases separating them. The CDR3 consists of 16 residues. Germline CDR1 is KGHSH and CDR2 is LQKENI. The CDR3 bases are TGTGCCAGCTCACCACCGACGGGGCTAACCAACAATGAGCAGTTCTTC. It codes for CASSPPTGLTNNEQFF.

In its sample, this clonotype was seen a few times. The chain carries TRBV5-1 and TRBJ2-5; TRBD2 aligns across 8 bases. CDR1 is SGHRS and CDR2 is YFSETQ in the germline V gene. This CDR3 has 15 amino acids. With V trimmed by 0 bases and J by 3 bases, 4 bases remained unmatched. This CDR3 reads CASSLGTAGEETQYF. Here the CDR3 DNA reads TGCGCCAGCAGCTTGGGGACAGCGGGGGAAGAGACCCAGTACTTC.

This clonotype was counted a single time. The chain links TRBV25-1 to TRBJ2-2, with unresolved D. V was trimmed by 3 bases and J by 6 bases, leaving 17 bases between them. Germline V gene sequence: CDR1 MGHDK, CDR2 SYGVNS. CDR3 size: 16 residues. The DNA of the CDR3 is TGTGCCAGCAGTGACCCCCGGCAGAGGCCCCCCGGGGAGCTGTTTTTT. As protein: CASSDPRQRPPGELFF. The whole variable domain, filled in from reference TRBV25-1 and TRBJ2-2, reads EADIYQTPRYLVIGTGKKITLECSQTMGHDKMYWYQQDPGMELHLIHYSYGVNSTEKGDLSSESTVSRIRTEHFPLTLESARPSHTSQYLCASSDPRQRPPGELFFGEGSRLTVL.

The table lists this clonotype with a few counts. The gene calls are TRBV10-3 and TRBJ1-3; D perhaps matches TRBD1 (5 bases). CDR1 and CDR2 (germline): ENHRY, SYGVKD. Trimming removed 6 bases at V and 0 bases at J, with 9 bases between. The CDR3 length is 14 residues. CDR3 nucleotides: TGTGCCATCAGCGACAGCAGCTCTGGAAACACCATATATTTT. This sequence encodes CAISDSSSGNTIYF.

The CDR3 loop is CASSVGQSYEQYF. The CDR3 bases are TGTGCCAGCAGCGTAGGACAGTCCTACGAGCAGTACTTC. The chain uses TRBV9 and TRBJ2-7; D is possibly TRBD1 (5 bases). Trimming took off 0 bases at V and 1 base at J, with 5 bases between the two ends. The CDR3 contains 13 residues. Per germline, CDR1 SGDLS and CDR2 YYNGEE.

This clonotype was found a few times. The J gene is TRBJ2-3, the V gene TRBV20-1; no firm D call. Germline V lookup: CDR1 DFQATT, CDR2 SNEGSKA (reference sequence). This CDR3 spans 14 amino acids. Trimming removed 1 base from V and 6 bases from J, with 14 bases in between. CDR3: CSARGPLGGDTQYF. DNA for the CDR3: TGCAGTGCTAGAGGTCCCCTTGGCGGTGATACGCAGTATTTT.

Many counts were recorded for this clonotype. The chain combines TRBV7-6 with TRBJ2-3; D is ambiguous. The CDR3 has 13 amino acids. CDR1 is SGHVS and CDR2 is FNYEAQ in the germline V gene. V was cut by 4 bases and J by 4 bases, with 9 bases left in between. CDR3 nucleotide sequence: TGTGCCAGCAGCTACTCAGCCGCAGATACGCAGTATTTT. Amino acid sequence: CASSYSAADTQYF.

This chain uses TRBV12-3 or TRBV12-4 with TRBJ1-1; D not certain. This CDR3 comprises 14 residues. V shed 6 bases and J shed 1 base, with 12 bases lying between them. The CDR3 nucleotides are TGTGCCAGCAGGGGGAACCAGACGAACACTGAAGCTTTCTTT. It codes for CASRGNQTNTEAFF.

The sample holds a few counts of this clonotype. This rearrangement joins TRBV6-5 to TRBJ1-2; perhaps TRBD1 as D (6 bases). The germline gives CDR1 MNHEY, CDR2 SVGAGI. Trimming stripped 6 bases from V and 4 bases from J, with 15 bases between. The CDR3 extends over 14 amino acids. The DNA for the CDR3 is TGTGCCAGCAGCGCGGACAGAAGGGGCTATGGCTACACCTTC. Its translation: CASSADRRGYGYTF.

This clonotype was counted many times. V is TRBV20-1 and J is TRBJ2-7; D not resolved. The V and J ends lost 3 bases and 0 bases respectively, with 3 bases between them. The CDR3 contains 11 residues. Germline V gene lookup returns CDR1 DFQATT and CDR2 SNEGSKA (reference sequence). Written as DNA, the CDR3 is TGCAGTGCTAGTAGCTCCTACGAGCAGTACGTC. It encodes CSASSSYEQYV.

The chain combines TRBV20-1 with TRBJ1-4; D is uncertain. This CDR3 is built from 13 residues. Germline V gene sequence: CDR1 DFQATT, CDR2 SNEGSKA (reference sequence). Trimming took off 5 bases at V and 7 bases at J, with 14 bases between the two ends. In DNA, the CDR3 is TGCAGTGCTGAGGGCCCGCGTCGTGAAAAACTGTTTTTT. Translation gives CSAEGPRREKLFF.

About this clonotype: Its ends do not fully match the called genes, so a read error is possible. The chain employs TRBV28 and TRBJ1-6, with 7 nucleotides matching TRBD1. The V gene's germline CDR1 is MDHEN and CDR2 SYDVKM. This CDR3 region has 16 residues. CDR3 sequence reads: CASSLYPQGVNSHLHF. CDR3 coding DNA: TGTGCCAGCAGTTTATACCCGCAGGGGGTAAATTCACACCTCCACTTT.

This clonotype was picked up a small number of times. V usage is TRBV15 and J usage is TRBJ2-5; 9 nucleotides agree with TRBD1. The CDR3 covers 14 residues. Trimming cost V 3 bases and J 5 bases; bases outside gene matches: 4. Germline loops: CDR1 LNHNV, CDR2 YYDKDF (reference sequence). This chain's CDR3 is CATSSTGGWETQYF. The CDR3, as DNA: TGTGCCACCAGCAGTACAGGGGGCTGGGAGACCCAGTACTTC.

The chain has TRBV4-2 and TRBJ2-7, with D possibly being TRBD2 (5 bases). Per germline, CDR1 LGHNA and CDR2 YNFKEQ. The CDR3 is 16 residues long. V was shortened by 1 base and J by 3 bases, with 16 bases between the two germline ends. Here the CDR3 reads CASSQGSTLASYEQYF. The CDR3 region has the DNA TGTGCCAGCAGCCAAGGGTCGACTCTAGCAAGCTACGAGCAGTACTTC.

The J gene is TRBJ1-6, the V gene TRBV6-6; D not resolved. The CDR3 runs 13 residues. The V end lost 6 bases, the J end lost 7 bases, and 10 bases lay between the germline ends. CDR1 is MNHNY, CDR2 SVGAGI, per germline (reference sequence). The CDR3 DNA is TGTGCCAGCAGGGACTACGGGAATTCACCCCTCCACTTT. Translating it yields CASRDYGNSPLHF.

This clonotype was detected only a few times. J is TRBJ2-5 and V is TRBV6-2 or TRBV6-3, with TRBD2 matching 11 bases. The trim removed 5 bases at V and 4 bases at J, leaving 6 bases unmatched. This CDR3 has 15 amino acids. Looked up from germline, CDR1 is MNHEY and CDR2 is SVGEGT. The CDR3 spells CASSVPLAGVETQYF. The CDR3 bases are TGTGCCAGCAGTGTCCCACTAGCGGGGGTAGAGACCCAGTACTTC.

This clonotype has a count of ten or more. The chain couples TRBV12-5 to TRBJ2-1, with TRBD1 matching 10 bases. The CDR3 loop spans 15 amino acids. J gave up 7 bases and V 5 bases, and 8 bases lay outside the gene matches. Germline-derived CDR1 and CDR2 are LGHNT and FRNRAP. The CDR3 is CASGTRDRGINEQFF. CDR3 nucleotide sequence: TGTGCTAGTGGTACCCGGGACAGGGGAATTAATGAGCAGTTCTTC. The full variable domain, its missing parts supplied by reference TRBV12-5 and TRBJ2-1, is DARVTQTPRHKVTEMGQEVTMRCQPILGHNTVFWYRQTMMQGLELLAYFRNRAPLDDSGMPKDRFSAEMPDATLATLKIQPSEPRDSAVYFCASGTRDRGINEQFFGPGTRLTVL.

This chain connects TRBV10-3 to TRBJ2-3; D is unclear. Trimming took 0 bases from V and 0 from J, leaving 7 bases between them. This CDR3 comprises 15 residues. CDR1 is ENHRY and CDR2 is SYGVKD in the germline V gene. This chain's CDR3 is CAISESAASTDTQYF. The CDR3 DNA follows: TGTGCCATCAGTGAGTCAGCAGCTAGCACAGATACGCAGTATTTT.

This clonotype was detected a few times. J is TRBJ1-2 and V is TRBV5-4, with TRBD1 matching 11 bases. With V trimmed by 4 bases and J by 8 bases, 7 bases remained unmatched. Germline CDR1 is SGHNT and CDR2 is YYREEE (reference sequence). The CDR3 is made up of 14 amino acids. CDR3 nucleotides: TGTGCCAGCAGCAAGGACAGGGGGCAAGGAGGCTACACCTTC. Amino acid sequence: CASSKDRGQGGYTF.

This chain links TRBV5-1 with TRBJ2-2; 9 bases match TRBD1. The CDR3 covers 14 residues. Germline V gene data show CDR1 as SGHRS and CDR2 as YFSETQ. V trimming: 8 bases; J trimming: 1 base; junction bases outside the gene matches: 3. The CDR3 spells CASSGQGNTGELFF. The CDR3 DNA follows: TGCGCCAGTTCGGGACAGGGGAACACCGGGGAGCTGTTTTTT.

The chain uses TRBV6-4 and TRBJ1-3; D remains unclear. Per the germline V gene, CDR1 is MRHNA and CDR2 is SNTAGT. Trimming took off 3 bases at V and 2 bases at J, with 5 bases between the two ends. The length of the CDR3 is 13 residues. The CDR3 loop is CASSEAPGNTIYF. In DNA form, the CDR3 reads TGTGCCAGCAGTGAAGCCCCTGGAAACACCATATATTTT.

This clonotype was observed a few times. The chain links TRBV7-4 to TRBJ2-7; TRBD1 aligns across 9 bases. CDR3 size: 16 residues. The J segment lost 0 bases and the V segment lost 4 bases, leaving 7 bases of the junction unmatched. Per germline, CDR1 SGHVT and CDR2 SQSDAQ. CDR3 in DNA: TGTGCCAGCAGCTGCCGGGACAGGGCCCTCTCCTACGAGCAGTACTTC. Protein product: CASSCRDRALSYEQYF.

The chain employs TRBV28 and TRBJ2-3; D unclear. The CDR3 totals 13 residues. Germline CDR1 MDHEN, CDR2 SYDVKM. Trimming left V 4 bases short and J 5 bases short, with 10 bases between. DNA for the CDR3: TGTGCCAGCAGTTCAGGATCCGAAGATACGCAGTATTTT. Protein: CASSSGSEDTQYF.

This clonotype was found many times. The chain employs TRBV7-2 and TRBJ2-2, with D uncertain. The CDR3 extends over 16 amino acids. The V end lost 2 bases, the J end lost 0 bases, and 10 bases lay between the germline ends. CDR1 SGHTA and CDR2 FQGNSA come from the germline V gene. Here the CDR3 reads CASSLYSASNTGELFF. As DNA, the CDR3 is TGTGCCAGCAGCTTATACAGCGCTTCGAACACCGGGGAGCTGTTTTTT.

This clonotype occurred a few times. The V and J genes are TRBV20-1 and TRBJ2-7; the D gene is possibly TRBD1 (5 bases). Between the trimmed V and J ends, which lost 5 bases and 5 bases, there was a span of 13 bases. Germline CDR1 is DFQATT and CDR2 is SNEGSKA (reference sequence). This CDR3 has 12 residues. The CDR3 DNA sequence: TGCAGTGCTTTTAGGGGCCTCAACGAGCAGTACGTC. Protein sequence: CSAFRGLNEQYV.

This chain uses TRBV12-3 or TRBV12-4 with TRBJ2-1; either TRBD1 or TRBD2 may supply D (5 bases each). The CDR3 consists of 17 residues. Between the trimmed V and J ends, which lost 7 bases and 7 bases, there was a span of 26 bases. The CDR3 reads CASTYGAGRFSGNEQFF. CDR3 nucleotide sequence: TGTGCCAGCACCTACGGGGCAGGGCGGTTTAGTGGGAATGAGCAGTTCTTC.

This clonotype was detected only a few times. The chain joins TRBV20-1 to TRBJ1-1; TRBD1 is a possible D gene (5 bases). The CDR3 runs 14 residues. The V end was cut by 3 bases, the J end by 3 bases, with 14 bases between. Germline V gene sequence: CDR1 DFQATT, CDR2 SNEGSKA (reference sequence). The CDR3 sequence: CSARGQGGYTEAFF. DNA of the CDR3: TGCAGTGCTAGGGGGCAGGGCGGGTACACTGAAGCTTTCTTT.

This sequence joins TRBV28 and TRBJ2-7; no clear D gene. The V gene's germline CDR1 is MDHEN and CDR2 SYDVKM. The ends were cut back, 5 bases at V and 2 bases at J, with 10 bases in the middle. CDR3 length equals 13 residues. As DNA, the CDR3 is TGTGCCAGCAGTAGGTTTGGGGCCTACGAGCAGTACGTC. It specifies CASSRFGAYEQYV.